Listed below are T cell receptor beta chains from one sample, sequenced in a study of shared clonotypes between healthy human individuals. TCRdb keeps only in-frame clones here, not all; method: immunoSEQ multiplex PCR. Here the sample spans roughly 2.1 million clones, about 92% being singletons. Material: naive CD8+ T cells from PBMCs. Every receptor here comes from a young man in good health. Some clones in this sample may be carry-over from other donors' samples. CDR3s include the opening cysteine and the closing phenylalanine or tryptophan. A D gene is named only where the DNA matches it firmly. The size entry is marked missing in some rows and otherwise reads once, few, many or a size class.

J,size,D,V,CDR3,DNA
TRBJ2-1,.,TRBD2,TRBV19,CASSIFYGGSSYNEQFF,TGTGCCAGTAGTATTTTTTACGGCGGGAGCTCCTACAATGAGCAGTTCTTC
TRBJ2-5,.,TRBD1,TRBV25-1,CASSTWDRGNGETQYF,TGTGCCAGCAGTACCTGGGACAGGGGGAACGGAGAGACCCAGTACTTC
TRBJ2-1,.,TRBD2,TRBV30,CAWSGSESTSGRRGFYNEQFF,TGTGCCTGGAGTGGATCGGAATCGACTAGCGGGAGGCGGGGGTTCTACAATGAGCAGTTCTTC
TRBJ1-3,.,.,TRBV15,CATSDRRFGNTIYF,TGTGCCACCAGCGACCGCCGCTTCGGAAACACCATATATTTT
TRBJ2-7,.,.,TRBV7-9,CASSSAGDPYEQYF,TGTGCCAGCAGCTCCGCAGGCGACCCCTACGAGCAGTACTTC
TRBJ1-1,.,.,TRBV7-2,CASSLVPYRDKNTEAFF,TGTGCCAGCAGCTTAGTCCCCTACAGGGATAAGAACACTGAAGCTTTCTTT
TRBJ2-1,.,TRBD2,TRBV19,CASSIEGEGVNEQFF,TGTGCCAGTAGTATAGAGGGGGAGGGAGTAAATGAGCAGTTCTTC
TRBJ1-5,.,TRBD1,TRBV2,CASSPRQGYQPQHF,TGTGCCAGCAGCCCCCGACAGGGCTATCAGCCCCAGCATTTT
TRBJ2-7,.,.,TRBV11-2,CASSLGLGTYEQYF,TGTGCCAGCAGCTTAGGTCTGGGGACCTACGAGCAGTACTTC
TRBJ1-2,.,.,TRBV18,CASSPTRQQVYSGYTF,TGTGCCAGCTCACCAACCCGTCAACAGGTGTATAGTGGCTACACCTTC
TRBJ2-1,.,TRBD1,TRBV11-2,CASSLETGTALNEQFF,TGTGCCAGCAGCTTAGAAACCGGGACAGCCCTTAATGAGCAGTTCTTC
TRBJ1-2,.,.,TRBV6-5,CASSSWSYGYTF,TGTGCCAGCAGTTCGTGGAGCTATGGCTACACCTTC
TRBJ2-2,.,.,TRBV5-1,CASSLIPEDSTGELFF,TGCGCCAGCAGCTTGATCCCCGAGGACAGCACCGGGGAGCTGTTTTTT
TRBJ2-2,.,TRBD1,TRBV19,CASSPRDRGYTGELFF,TGTGCCAGTAGTCCCCGGGACAGGGGCTACACCGGGGAGCTGTTTTTT
TRBJ1-2,.,TRBD1,TRBV19,CASSIDPGTGRIYGYTF,TGTGCCAGTAGTATAGATCCCGGGACAGGTCGGATTTATGGCTACACCTTC
TRBJ2-7,.,.,TRBV27,CASRDRTDPYEQYF,TGTGCCAGCAGAGATCGGACAGACCCCTACGAGCAGTACTTC
TRBJ2-3,.,TRBD2,TRBV19,CASTTYGLAGGRGTDTQYF,TGTGCCTCAACCACCTACGGACTAGCGGGAGGGCGGGGCACAGATACGCAGTATTTT
TRBJ2-7,.,.,TRBV11-2,CASSLGGRGVDEQYF,TGTGCCAGCAGCTTAGGGGGGAGAGGGGTGGACGAGCAGTACTTC
TRBJ2-2,.,.,TRBV14,CASSQDTGWTGELFF,TGTGCCAGCAGCCAGGATACCGGGTGGACCGGGGAGCTGTTTTTT
TRBJ2-1,.,.,TRBV28,CASTPGGEQFF,TGTGCCAGTACCCCCGGAGGTGAGCAGTTCTTC
TRBJ2-1,.,TRBD2,TRBV18,CASSPFPPGRGNEQFF,TGTGCCAGCTCACCCTTTCCGCCGGGGAGGGGCAATGAGCAGTTCTTC
TRBJ2-7,once,TRBD2,TRBV25-1,CASYPGEGGPNEQYF,TGTGCCAGCTACCCTGGAGAGGGAGGGCCAAACGAGCAGTACTTC
TRBJ2-5,.,TRBD1,TRBV7-9,CASSLNQRQGIGETQYF,TGTGCCAGCAGCTTAAACCAGAGACAGGGGATTGGGGAGACCCAGTACTTC
TRBJ1-1,.,.,TRBV9,CASSGQENTEAFF,TGTGCCAGCAGCGGACAGGAGAACACTGAAGCTTTCTTT
TRBJ1-2,.,.,TRBV29-1,CSVDGTVYGYTF,TGCAGCGTTGACGGAACGGTCTATGGCTACACCTTC
TRBJ1-1,.,TRBD1,TRBV6-5,CASLEGAAEAFF,TGTGCCAGCCTGGAGGGGGCGGCTGAAGCTTTCTTT
TRBJ2-7,once,.,TRBV5-1,CASSLGGYQAYEQYF,TGCGCCAGCAGCTTGGGAGGGTACCAAGCCTACGAGCAGTACTTC
TRBJ2-3,.,.,TRBV4-1,CASSQGGTRPADTQYF,TGCGCCAGCAGCCAGGGTGGGACCCGCCCGGCCGATACGCAGTATTTT
TRBJ1-2,.,.,TRBV4-1,CASSRSGALTMAPGGGYTF,TGCGCCAGCAGCCGGTCAGGGGCGTTAACTATGGCTCCCGGGGGTGGCTACACCTTC
TRBJ2-5,.,TRBD1,TRBV4-3,CASSQDGPGGEGETQYF,TGCGCCAGCAGCCAAGATGGGCCAGGGGGCGAAGGCGAGACCCAGTACTTC
TRBJ2-2,.,.,TRBV9,CASSPLGSGELFF,TGTGCCAGCAGCCCCCTAGGGTCCGGGGAGCTGTTTTTT
TRBJ2-1,.,.,TRBV7-8,CASSSTGRYNEQFF,TGTGCCAGCAGCTCCACCGGACGATACAATGAGCAGTTCTTC
TRBJ2-7,.,TRBD1,TRBV28,CASSLDPPGQGGSEQYF,TGTGCCAGCAGTTTAGACCCCCCGGGACAGGGAGGTAGCGAGCAGTACTTC
TRBJ1-2,.,TRBD1,TRBV7-8,CASSLTGGSNYGYTF,TGTGCCAGCAGCTTGACAGGGGGTTCTAACTATGGCTACACCTTC
TRBJ1-3,.,.,TRBV19,CASNEQNTIYF,TGTGCCAGTAACGAGCAAAACACCATATATTTT
TRBJ2-7,.,.,TRBV9,CASSVDGETEQYF,TGTGCCAGCAGCGTAGACGGGGAAACCGAGCAGTACTTC
TRBJ2-7,.,.,TRBV13,CASSPGQNSYEQYF,TGTGCCAGCAGCCCAGGACAGAACTCCTACGAGCAGTACTTC
TRBJ2-7,.,.,TRBV29-1,CSVIKTDYEQYF,TGCAGCGTTATTAAGACGGACTACGAGCAGTACTTC
TRBJ2-7,.,TRBD1,TRBV28,CASSLISFGTGLWEQYF,TGTGCCAGCAGTTTAATATCATTTGGGACAGGTCTTTGGGAGCAGTACTTC
TRBJ1-1,.,.,TRBV9,CASSVVGDRLNTEAFF,TGTGCCAGCAGCGTAGTGGGCGACAGGCTGAACACTGAAGCTTTCTTT
TRBJ2-1,.,TRBD1,TRBV20-1,CSAHPGTDWFF,TGCAGTGCTCACCCCGGGACAGATTGGTTCTTC